This T cell receptor beta chain was sequenced during a study of cytomegalovirus exposure and HLA in healthy donors. Germline V gene data show CDR1 as LGHNA and CDR2 as YNFKEQ. CDR3 length: 13 residues. PCR primers comprised 60 Vbeta and 13 Jbeta primers. Sequenced by immunoSEQ multiplex PCR; TCRdb stores in-frame clones only, minus some. The sample consists of some 130,000 clones, around 73% of them appearing once. This clonotype was sampled from a female donor in good health and CMV-seronegative. The specimen was PBMCs. This chain joins TRBV4-2 and TRBJ2-5; 7 bases agree with TRBD1. The closer fit of TRBJ2-7 to the DNA end suggests the J call may be wrong. CDR3 sequence: CASSRDSSYEQYF. CDR3 DNA: TGTGCCAGCAGCCGGGACAGCTCCTACGAGCAGTACTTC.